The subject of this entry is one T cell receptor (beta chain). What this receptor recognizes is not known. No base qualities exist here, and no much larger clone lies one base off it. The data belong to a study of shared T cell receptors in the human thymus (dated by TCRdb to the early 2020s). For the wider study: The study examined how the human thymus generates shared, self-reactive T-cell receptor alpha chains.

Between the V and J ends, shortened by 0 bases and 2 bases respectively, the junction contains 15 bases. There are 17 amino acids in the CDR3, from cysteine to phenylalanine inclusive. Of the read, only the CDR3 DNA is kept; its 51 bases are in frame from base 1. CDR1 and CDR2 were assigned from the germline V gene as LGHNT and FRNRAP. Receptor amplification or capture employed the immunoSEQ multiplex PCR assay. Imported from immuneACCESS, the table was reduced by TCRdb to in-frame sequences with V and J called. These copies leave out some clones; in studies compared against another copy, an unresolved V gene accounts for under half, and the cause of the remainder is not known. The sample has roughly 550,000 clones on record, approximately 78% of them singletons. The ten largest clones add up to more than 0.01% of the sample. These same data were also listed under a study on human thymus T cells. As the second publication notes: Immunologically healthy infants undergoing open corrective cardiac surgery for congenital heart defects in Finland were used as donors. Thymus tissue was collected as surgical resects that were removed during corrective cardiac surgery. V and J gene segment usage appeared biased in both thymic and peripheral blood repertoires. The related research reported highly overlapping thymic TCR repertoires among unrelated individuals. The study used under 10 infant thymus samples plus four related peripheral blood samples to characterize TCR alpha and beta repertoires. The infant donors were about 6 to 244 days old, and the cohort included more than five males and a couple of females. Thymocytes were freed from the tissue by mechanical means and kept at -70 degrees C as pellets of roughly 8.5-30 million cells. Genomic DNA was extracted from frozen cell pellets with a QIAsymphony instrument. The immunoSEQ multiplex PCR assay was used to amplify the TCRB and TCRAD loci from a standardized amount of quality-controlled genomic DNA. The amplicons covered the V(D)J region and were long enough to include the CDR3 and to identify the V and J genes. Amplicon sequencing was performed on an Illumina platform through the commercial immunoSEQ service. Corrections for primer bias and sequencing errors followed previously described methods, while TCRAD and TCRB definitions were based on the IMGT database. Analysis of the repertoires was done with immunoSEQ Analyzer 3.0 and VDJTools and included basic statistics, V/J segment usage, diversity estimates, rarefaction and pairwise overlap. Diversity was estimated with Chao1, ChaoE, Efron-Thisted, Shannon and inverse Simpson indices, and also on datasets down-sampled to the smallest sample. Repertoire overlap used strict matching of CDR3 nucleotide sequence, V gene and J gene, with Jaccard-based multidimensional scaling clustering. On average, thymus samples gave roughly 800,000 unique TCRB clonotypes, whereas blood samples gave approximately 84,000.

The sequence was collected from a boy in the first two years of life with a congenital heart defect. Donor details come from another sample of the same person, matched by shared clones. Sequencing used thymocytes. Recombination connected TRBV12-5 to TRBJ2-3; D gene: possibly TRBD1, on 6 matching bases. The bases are TGTGCTAGTGGTTTGGTCCGGCGCAGGGGTGTCACAGATACGCAGTATTTT. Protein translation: CASGLVRRRGVTDTQYF.